The present T cell receptor (beta chain) was sequenced within a study of vaccination and CD4 T cells after COVID-19. Across the study: Following dose two, a median around 70 days (range 14 to 241) passed before post-vaccine samples were taken.

With the Oncomine TCR Beta short-read assay, DNA from cultured CD4+ T cells was sequenced. Cultured CD4+ T cells yielded the extracted genomic DNA. TCRdb re-analysed the PCR reads in MiXCR, keeping a single row per CDR3 protein. The sample carries 19,000 or so distinct CDR3 sequences, about four fifths recorded once. About this clonotype: The antigen is not known.

Regarding treatment: approximately nine-day PBMC culture with coronavirus spike peptide pools or control peptides (ViraFEST assay). TCR sequencing followed the expansion of antigen-specific T cells with peptide pools in ViraFEST. The sequenced sample was CD4+ T cells from blood, cultured in vitro, obtained after SARS-CoV-2 vaccination. The source of this sequence is a human donor who received a COVID-19 vaccine.

This CDR3 reads CSVPQRGDRNEQFF. In nucleotides, the CDR3 is TGCAGTGTTCCCCAGCGGGGGGACAGGAATGAGCAGTTCTTC. V usage is TRBV20-1 and J usage is TRBJ2-1; D is possibly TRBD2 (9 bases). The V end lost 7 bases, the J end lost 7 bases, and 20 bases lay between the germline ends. The CDR3 sequence is 14 residues long. Germline assignment: CDR1 DFQATT and CDR2 SNEGSKA (reference sequence).